Presented here are 10 T cell receptor beta chains from one specimen sequenced in a study of blood T cells in healthy people across ages. Then a second PCR, running roughly 7 to 11 cycles, was carried out with a sample-barcoded 5' primer and a J-beta primer mix. TCRdb ran MiXCR on the 5' RACE reads and lists one entry per CDR3 protein. Found here are approximately 760,000 distinct CDR3 sequences, roughly 25% of them singletons; the top ten hold 9.4%. These records were also assigned to another study, of T cells of mothers and their children.

The sample was blood. The receptors originated from a boy aged 5 to 17 in good health.

This clonotype has more than one count but fewer than ten. The chain carries TRBV7-2 and TRBJ1-3; D is undetermined. Germline values: CDR1 SGHTA, CDR2 FQGNSA. The V end lost 5 bases, the J end lost 3 bases, and 11 bases lay between the germline ends. CDR3 length: 14 amino acids. This chain's CDR3 is CASSLHGSGNTIYF. The CDR3 DNA reads TGTGCCAGCAGCCTCCACGGTAGTGGAAACACCATATATTTT.

V gene TRBV7-9 combines with J gene TRBJ1-5; 10 bases line up with TRBD1. This CDR3 is built from 14 residues. The trim removed 4 bases at V and 8 bases at J, leaving 5 bases unmatched. CDR1 is SEHNR and CDR2 is FQNEAQ in the germline V gene (reference sequence). The CDR3 region is CASSSTGGLEPQHF. The CDR3 DNA reads as TGTGCCAGCAGCTCGACAGGGGGCTTGGAGCCCCAGCATTTT.

This clonotype was counted a few times. V is TRBV19 and J is TRBJ1-2, with TRBD1 as a possible D gene (6 bases). The CDR3 length is 11 residues. Trimming left V 4 bases short and J 9 bases short, with 9 bases between. Germline V lookup: CDR1 LNHDA, CDR2 SQIVND (reference sequence). The CDR3 region has the DNA TGTGCCAGTAGTACGGGGGCCAGCTACACCTTC. It codes for CASSTGASYTF.

The J gene is TRBJ2-1, the V gene TRBV29-1, with a possible D match to TRBD2 (5 bases). The germline V gene has CDR1 SQVTM and CDR2 ANQGSEA. The CDR3 has 11 residues. Trimming left V 0 bases short and J 15 bases short, with 12 bases between. The CDR3 nucleotides read TGCAGCGTTGAAGATAGACTATTGGGGTTCTTC. Protein sequence: CSVEDRLLGFF.

In regard to this clonotype: A junction end diverges from the germline sequence, so it may reflect a read error. CDR3 DNA sequence: TGTGCCAGCAGTTACGGGTTTCAAGACACCCAGTACTTC. This translates into CASSYGFQDTQYF. J is TRBJ2-5 and V is TRBV6-5; the D is unclear. This CDR3 is 13 amino acids long. Germline V lookup: CDR1 MNHEY, CDR2 SVGAGI.

The sample holds one count of this clonotype. Here the CDR3 reads CASSLYGGAIGDTQYF. CDR3 bases: TGTGCCAGCAGCTTGTACGGGGGGGCAATAGGAGATACGCAGTATTTT. The chain carries TRBV7-2 and TRBJ2-3; TRBD2 matches 8 bases. The CDR3 has 16 amino acids. In germline, CDR1 is SGHTA, CDR2 FQGNSA. Unmatched junction bases numbered 10, after V lost 3 bases and J lost 5 bases.

V gene TRBV28 combines with J gene TRBJ2-1, with no clear D. The V and J ends lost 5 bases and 2 bases respectively, with 4 bases between them. The CDR3 covers 12 residues. Germline CDR1 MDHEN, CDR2 SYDVKM. The CDR3 is CASSTTYNEQFF. Written as DNA, the CDR3 is TGTGCCAGCAGTACCACCTACAATGAGCAGTTCTTC.

This clonotype has just a few counts. The CDR3 DNA follows: TGCAGCGTTGAAGAACGAGGGGGCGCGGACGAGCAGTACTTC. Translated: CSVEERGGADEQYF. The gene calls are TRBV29-1 and TRBJ2-7, with 7 bases identical to TRBD1. This CDR3 comprises 14 residues. Germline assignment: CDR1 SQVTM and CDR2 ANQGSEA. V shed 0 bases, J shed 5 bases, and the junction held 7 bases outside the gene matches.

The gene calls are TRBV5-1 and TRBJ2-7; a possible D gene is TRBD1 (6 bases). Trimming left V 0 bases short and J 3 bases short, with 16 bases between. This CDR3 spans 16 amino acids. Germline V gene data show CDR1 as SGHRS and CDR2 as YFSETQ. The CDR3 sequence: CASSLAEVQGSYEQYF. CDR3 DNA sequence: TGCGCCAGCAGCTTGGCCGAGGTACAGGGAAGCTACGAGCAGTACTTC. The full variable domain, rest sourced from reference TRBV5-1 and TRBJ2-7, is KAGVTQTPRYLIKTRGQQVTLSCSPISGHRSVSWYQQTPGQGLQFLFEYFSETQRNKGNFPGRFSGRQFSNSRSEMNVSTLELGDSALYLCASSLAEVQGSYEQYFGPGTRLTVT.

This clonotype has just a few counts. The chain combines TRBV12-3 or TRBV12-4 with TRBJ2-1, with 8 bases identical to TRBD1. The V gene end was trimmed by 0 bases and the J gene end by 2 bases; junction bases not matched to a gene: 15. The CDR3 covers 20 residues. For the CDR3, the DNA is TGTGCCAGCAGTTTAGCGCCTGGAAAGGATCCGGGACAGGCCTACAATGAGCAGTTCTTC. This codes for CASSLAPGKDPGQAYNEQFF.